Listed below are T cell receptor beta chains from one sample, sequenced in a study of T cells after yellow fever vaccination. In TCRdb, the 5' RACE reads were re-called with MiXCR into one record per CDR3 protein. Of 140,000 to 150,000 distinct CDR3 sequences in the sample, 6.6% were seen once. The specimen comprised CD4+ T cells sorted from PBMCs, sampled 10 days after the yellow fever booster vaccination. The receptor set was obtained from a man aged 25-45 years who received the YFV17D yellow fever vaccine. The conserved cysteine and the conserved F or W are not part of the CDR3 here. Each record gives: D gene, J gene, V gene, CDR3 protein. The D gene is left open where the match is weak.

d_call: -; j_call: TRBJ1-2; v_call: TRBV27; cdr3_aa: ASSLSGGYGYT
d_call: TRBD1; j_call: TRBJ1-2; v_call: TRBV7-2; cdr3_aa: ASSLPGQGALHGYT
d_call: -; j_call: TRBJ2-7; v_call: TRBV3-1; cdr3_aa: ASSQVGNEQY
d_call: -; j_call: TRBJ1-2; v_call: TRBV6-2/TRBV6-3; cdr3_aa: ASSKRTDGYT
d_call: -; j_call: TRBJ2-1; v_call: TRBV9; cdr3_aa: ASSVVSAGNEQF
d_call: -; j_call: TRBJ1-6; v_call: TRBV7-8; cdr3_aa: ASSLDLGWNSPLH
d_call: -; j_call: TRBJ2-5; v_call: TRBV7-2; cdr3_aa: ASSPHPQGGKETQY
d_call: TRBD2; j_call: TRBJ2-1; v_call: TRBV20-1; cdr3_aa: SARVAGTSGYNEQF
d_call: TRBD1; j_call: TRBJ2-1; v_call: TRBV7-2; cdr3_aa: ASRNQGASYNEQF
d_call: -; j_call: TRBJ2-3; v_call: TRBV9; cdr3_aa: ASSVMSLSTDTQY
d_call: -; j_call: TRBJ2-1; v_call: TRBV5-1; cdr3_aa: ASSPGLRSYNEQF
d_call: -; j_call: TRBJ2-1; v_call: TRBV28; cdr3_aa: ASSRWDIGNEQF
d_call: -; j_call: TRBJ2-5; v_call: TRBV11-2; cdr3_aa: ASSLAGMGTQY
d_call: TRBD2; j_call: TRBJ2-5; v_call: TRBV7-2; cdr3_aa: ASSYLAGGIQETQY
d_call: -; j_call: TRBJ2-3; v_call: TRBV25-1; cdr3_aa: ASSGGWNTDTQY
d_call: -; j_call: TRBJ2-1; v_call: TRBV29-1; cdr3_aa: SVSRRPNEQF
d_call: -; j_call: TRBJ2-3; v_call: TRBV27; cdr3_aa: ASRKAGLLDTQY
d_call: TRBD1; j_call: TRBJ2-4; v_call: TRBV29-1; cdr3_aa: SVYGQGKTKNIQY
d_call: -; j_call: TRBJ1-5; v_call: TRBV28; cdr3_aa: ASRNPNQPQH
d_call: -; j_call: TRBJ2-7; v_call: TRBV28; cdr3_aa: ASAGSTYEQY
d_call: TRBD1; j_call: TRBJ1-1; v_call: TRBV6-1; cdr3_aa: ATLRGRGKTGNTEAF
d_call: -; j_call: TRBJ2-5; v_call: TRBV11-1; cdr3_aa: ASSLEPRAGQETQY
d_call: -; j_call: TRBJ2-3; v_call: TRBV12-3/TRBV12-4; cdr3_aa: ASSGGTLGGDTQY
d_call: -; j_call: TRBJ2-7; v_call: TRBV5-1; cdr3_aa: ASSLGGVGEQY
d_call: -; j_call: TRBJ1-1; v_call: TRBV7-3; cdr3_aa: ASSLMTGPTEAF
d_call: -; j_call: TRBJ2-3; v_call: TRBV29-1; cdr3_aa: SVVDPTDSDTQY
d_call: TRBD2; j_call: TRBJ2-1; v_call: TRBV9; cdr3_aa: ASSPGTSGTGEQF
d_call: TRBD2; j_call: TRBJ2-3; v_call: TRBV7-2; cdr3_aa: ASSPGPGTSNPDTQY
d_call: TRBD2; j_call: TRBJ2-3; v_call: TRBV20-1; cdr3_aa: SARGLRRESADTQY
d_call: TRBD1; j_call: TRBJ2-1; v_call: TRBV12-3/TRBV12-4; cdr3_aa: ASTLSGQRGYNEQF
d_call: -; j_call: TRBJ1-3; v_call: TRBV6-1; cdr3_aa: ASSEWGISGNTIY
d_call: TRBD1; j_call: TRBJ2-7; v_call: TRBV6-5; cdr3_aa: ASSYRDRGRYEQY
d_call: TRBD1; j_call: TRBJ1-1; v_call: TRBV20-1; cdr3_aa: SARGTGVTEAF
d_call: TRBD1; j_call: TRBJ1-5; v_call: TRBV12-3/TRBV12-4; cdr3_aa: ASSQGQKNQPQH
d_call: TRBD2; j_call: TRBJ2-3; v_call: TRBV20-1; cdr3_aa: SAPSGSRTDTQY
d_call: -; j_call: TRBJ2-1; v_call: TRBV6-1; cdr3_aa: ASSPPSYNEQF
d_call: TRBD1; j_call: TRBJ2-7; v_call: TRBV15; cdr3_aa: ATSRKGQGGGEQY
d_call: -; j_call: TRBJ1-1; v_call: TRBV19; cdr3_aa: ASSIMRNTEAF
d_call: TRBD1; j_call: TRBJ1-1; v_call: TRBV4-3; cdr3_aa: ASSRELDRGTEAF
d_call: -; j_call: TRBJ2-3; v_call: TRBV3-1; cdr3_aa: ASSNQVPSTDTQY
d_call: -; j_call: TRBJ2-5; v_call: TRBV5-4; cdr3_aa: ASSWAGEETQY
d_call: -; j_call: TRBJ2-7; v_call: TRBV5-6; cdr3_aa: ASSLEGEQY
d_call: TRBD1; j_call: TRBJ2-6; v_call: TRBV12-5; cdr3_aa: ASGLGTGGFYGANVLT
d_call: -; j_call: TRBJ2-7; v_call: TRBV7-2; cdr3_aa: ASSLGASSYEQY
d_call: -; j_call: TRBJ2-6; v_call: TRBV10-3; cdr3_aa: AISESWTPPGANVLT
d_call: TRBD2; j_call: TRBJ2-1; v_call: TRBV15; cdr3_aa: ATSRAPLAGGNEQF
d_call: TRBD2; j_call: TRBJ2-7; v_call: TRBV20-1; cdr3_aa: SASLAGDYEQY
d_call: TRBD1; j_call: TRBJ2-1; v_call: TRBV12-3/TRBV12-4; cdr3_aa: ASTHLRGTGYHNEQF
d_call: -; j_call: TRBJ2-3; v_call: TRBV19; cdr3_aa: ASRSGTGANTQY
d_call: -; j_call: TRBJ1-4; v_call: TRBV7-2; cdr3_aa: ASSPDMGSLLF
d_call: -; j_call: TRBJ2-7; v_call: TRBV6-1; cdr3_aa: ASSSQYEQY
d_call: TRBD2; j_call: TRBJ2-4; v_call: TRBV18; cdr3_aa: ASSPNSGIAKNIQY
d_call: -; j_call: TRBJ1-3; v_call: TRBV2; cdr3_aa: ASSPGLGSNTIY
d_call: -; j_call: TRBJ2-2; v_call: TRBV7-2; cdr3_aa: ASSSERVANTGELF
d_call: -; j_call: TRBJ2-1; v_call: TRBV19; cdr3_aa: ASNRGKGPTYNEQF